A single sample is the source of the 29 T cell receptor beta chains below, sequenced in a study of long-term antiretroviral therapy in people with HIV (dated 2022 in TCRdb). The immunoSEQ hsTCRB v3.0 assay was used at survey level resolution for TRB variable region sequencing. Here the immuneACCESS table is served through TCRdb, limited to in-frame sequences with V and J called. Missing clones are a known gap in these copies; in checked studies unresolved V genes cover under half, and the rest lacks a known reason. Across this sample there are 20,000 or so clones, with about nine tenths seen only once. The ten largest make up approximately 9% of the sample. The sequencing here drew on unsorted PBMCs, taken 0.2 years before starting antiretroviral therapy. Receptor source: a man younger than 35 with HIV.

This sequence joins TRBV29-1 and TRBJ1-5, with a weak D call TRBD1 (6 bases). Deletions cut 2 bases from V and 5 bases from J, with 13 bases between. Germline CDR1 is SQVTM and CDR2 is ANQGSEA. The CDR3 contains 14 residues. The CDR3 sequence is CSVEKNRAYQPQHF. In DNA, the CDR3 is TGCAGCGTTGAAAAGAACAGGGCTTATCAGCCCCAGCATTTT.

CDR3 nucleotides: TGTGCCAGCAGCGTAGAAGGAGGGGGACAGGACGATGAAAAACTGTTTTTT. Protein: CASSVEGGGQDDEKLFF. The V call is TRBV9, the J call TRBJ1-4, with 8 bases aligning to TRBD1. V shed 0 bases and J 6 bases; nucleotides not matched to a gene: 10. The CDR3 covers 17 residues. Germline V gives CDR1 SGDLS, CDR2 YYNGEE.

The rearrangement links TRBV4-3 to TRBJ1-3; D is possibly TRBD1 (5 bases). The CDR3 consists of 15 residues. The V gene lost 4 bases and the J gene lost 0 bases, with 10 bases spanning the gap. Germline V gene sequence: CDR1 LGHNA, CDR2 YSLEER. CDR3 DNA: TGCGCCAGCAGCCGGGGCGGAGACTCTGGAAACACCATATATTTT. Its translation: CASSRGGDSGNTIYF.

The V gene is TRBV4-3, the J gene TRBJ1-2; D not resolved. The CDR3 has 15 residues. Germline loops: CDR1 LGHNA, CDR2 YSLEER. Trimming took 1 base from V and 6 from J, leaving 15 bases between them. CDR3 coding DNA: TGCGCCAGCAGCCAAGGAAGCTCGCCCGTTGATGGCTACACCTTC. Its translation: CASSQGSSPVDGYTF.

This CDR3 is CASSLAGWQETQYF. In nucleotides, the CDR3 is TGTGCCAGCAGCTTAGCTGGGTGGCAAGAGACCCAGTACTTC. The rearrangement uses TRBV7-9 and TRBJ2-5; D unresolved. CDR1 and CDR2 (germline): SEHNR, FQNEAQ (reference sequence). The ends were cut back, 0 bases at V and 2 bases at J, with 7 bases in the middle. The CDR3 has 14 amino acids.

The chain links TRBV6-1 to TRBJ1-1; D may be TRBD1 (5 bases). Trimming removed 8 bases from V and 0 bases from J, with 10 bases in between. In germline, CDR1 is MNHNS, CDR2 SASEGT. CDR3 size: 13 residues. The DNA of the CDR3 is TGTGCCAGCCGCGGGACGCTGAACACTGAAGCTTTCTTT. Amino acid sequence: CASRGTLNTEAFF.

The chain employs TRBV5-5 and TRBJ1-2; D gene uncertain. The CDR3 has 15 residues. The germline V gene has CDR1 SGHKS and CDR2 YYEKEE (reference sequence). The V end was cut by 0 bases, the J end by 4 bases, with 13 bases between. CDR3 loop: CASSLDPRGPYGYTF. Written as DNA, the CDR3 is TGTGCCAGCAGCTTGGACCCCCGAGGTCCCTATGGCTACACCTTC.

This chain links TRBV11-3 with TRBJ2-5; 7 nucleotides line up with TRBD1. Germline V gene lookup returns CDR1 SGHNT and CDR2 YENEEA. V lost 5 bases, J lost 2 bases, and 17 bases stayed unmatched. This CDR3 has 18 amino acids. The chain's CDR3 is CASSAGVSGTAVQETQYF. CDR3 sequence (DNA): TGTGCCAGCAGCGCAGGGGTGTCCGGGACAGCCGTTCAAGAGACCCAGTACTTC.

This CDR3 reads CASSLATGGQYF. CDR3 DNA: TGTGCCAGCAGCTTGGCGACAGGGGGGCAGTACTTC. The rearrangement joins TRBV5-4 to TRBJ2-7, with 9 bases matching TRBD1. This CDR3 contains 12 residues. Per the germline V gene, CDR1 is SGHNT and CDR2 is YYREEE (reference sequence). Losses at the gene ends were 0 bases for V and 9 bases for J; bases not matched to a gene: 1.

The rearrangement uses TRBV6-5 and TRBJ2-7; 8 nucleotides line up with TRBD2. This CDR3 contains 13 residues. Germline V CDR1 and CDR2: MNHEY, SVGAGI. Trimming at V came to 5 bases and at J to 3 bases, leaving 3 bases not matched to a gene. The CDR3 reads CASSREGRYEQYF. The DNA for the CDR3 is TGTGCCAGCAGTCGGGAGGGCCGCTACGAGCAGTACTTC.

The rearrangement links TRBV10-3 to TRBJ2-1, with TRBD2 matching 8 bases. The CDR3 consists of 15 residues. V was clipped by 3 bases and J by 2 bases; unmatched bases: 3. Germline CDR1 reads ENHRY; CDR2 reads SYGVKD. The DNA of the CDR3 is TGTGCCATCAGTGAAACTAGCGGCGCCTACAATGAGCAGTTCTTC. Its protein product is CAISETSGAYNEQFF.

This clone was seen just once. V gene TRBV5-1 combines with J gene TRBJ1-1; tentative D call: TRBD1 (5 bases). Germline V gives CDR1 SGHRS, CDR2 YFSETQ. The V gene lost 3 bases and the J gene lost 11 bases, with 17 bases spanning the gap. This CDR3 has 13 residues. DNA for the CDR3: TGCGCCAGCAGCTGGAGCTGGGGGGAGGAGGCTTTCTTT. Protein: CASSWSWGEEAFF.

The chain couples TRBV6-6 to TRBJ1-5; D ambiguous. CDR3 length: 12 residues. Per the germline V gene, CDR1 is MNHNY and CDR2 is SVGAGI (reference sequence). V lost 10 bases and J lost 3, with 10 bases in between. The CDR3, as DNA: TGTGCCACCGACGGGTACAATCAGCCCCAGCATTTT. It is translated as CATDGYNQPQHF.

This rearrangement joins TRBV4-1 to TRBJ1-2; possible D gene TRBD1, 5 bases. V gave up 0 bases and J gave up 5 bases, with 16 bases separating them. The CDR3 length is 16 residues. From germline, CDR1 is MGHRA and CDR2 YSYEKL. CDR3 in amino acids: CASSQDRSQAGYGYTF. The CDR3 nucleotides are TGCGCCAGCAGCCAAGATCGTTCACAGGCTGGATATGGCTACACCTTC.

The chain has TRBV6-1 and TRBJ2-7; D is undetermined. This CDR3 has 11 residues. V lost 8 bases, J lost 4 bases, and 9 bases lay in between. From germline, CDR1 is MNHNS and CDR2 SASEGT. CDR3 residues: CASFSGYEQYF. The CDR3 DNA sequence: TGTGCCAGCTTCTCAGGATACGAGCAGTACTTC.

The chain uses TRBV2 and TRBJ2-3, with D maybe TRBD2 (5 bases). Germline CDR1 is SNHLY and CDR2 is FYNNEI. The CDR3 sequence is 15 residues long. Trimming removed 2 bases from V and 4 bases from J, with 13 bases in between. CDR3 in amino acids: CASSEIGVQSDTQYF. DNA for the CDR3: TGTGCCAGCAGTGAAATCGGGGTACAGTCAGATACGCAGTATTTT.

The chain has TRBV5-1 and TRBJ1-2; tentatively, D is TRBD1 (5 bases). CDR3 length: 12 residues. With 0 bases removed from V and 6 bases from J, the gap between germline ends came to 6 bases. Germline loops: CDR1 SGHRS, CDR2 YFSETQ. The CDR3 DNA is TGCGCCAGCAGCTTGGCGGGGGATGGCTACACCTTC. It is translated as CASSLAGDGYTF.

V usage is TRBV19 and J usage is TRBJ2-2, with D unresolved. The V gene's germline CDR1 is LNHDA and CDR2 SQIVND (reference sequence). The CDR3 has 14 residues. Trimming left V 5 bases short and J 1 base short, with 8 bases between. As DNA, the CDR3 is TGTGCCAGTAGTGCCCACTTGAACACCGGGGAGCTGTTTTTT. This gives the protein CASSAHLNTGELFF.

The CDR3: CASRTALYGYTF. The CDR3 DNA reads TGTGCCAGCAGGACAGCCCTTTATGGCTACACCTTC. The chain uses TRBV6-5 and TRBJ1-2; possibly TRBD1 for D (5 bases). The CDR3 is made up of 12 amino acids. In germline, CDR1 is MNHEY, CDR2 SVGAGI. Trimming pared 6 bases from V and 5 bases from J, leaving 10 bases between.

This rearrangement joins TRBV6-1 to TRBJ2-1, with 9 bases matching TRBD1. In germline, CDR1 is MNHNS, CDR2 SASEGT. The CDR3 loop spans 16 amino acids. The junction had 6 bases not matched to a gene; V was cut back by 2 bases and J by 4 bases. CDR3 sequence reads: CASSESTGTGYNEQFF. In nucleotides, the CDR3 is TGTGCCAGCAGTGAATCTACCGGGACAGGGTACAATGAGCAGTTCTTC.

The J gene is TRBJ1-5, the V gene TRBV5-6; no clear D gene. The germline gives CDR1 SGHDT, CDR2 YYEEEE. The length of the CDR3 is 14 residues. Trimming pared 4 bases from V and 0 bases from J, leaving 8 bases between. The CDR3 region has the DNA TGTGCCAGCAGCCTGGGGTATAGCAATCAGCCCCAGCATTTT. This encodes CASSLGYSNQPQHF.

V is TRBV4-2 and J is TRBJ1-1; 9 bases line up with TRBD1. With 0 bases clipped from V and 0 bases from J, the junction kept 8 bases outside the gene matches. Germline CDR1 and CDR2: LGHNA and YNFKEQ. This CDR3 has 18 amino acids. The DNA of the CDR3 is TGTGCCAGCAGCCAAGATTGGGACAGGGTTTTTATGAACACTGAAGCTTTCTTT. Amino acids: CASSQDWDRVFMNTEAFF.

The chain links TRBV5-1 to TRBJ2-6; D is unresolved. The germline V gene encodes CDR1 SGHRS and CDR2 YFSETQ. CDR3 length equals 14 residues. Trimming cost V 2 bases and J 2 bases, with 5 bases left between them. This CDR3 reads CASSFTAGANVLTF. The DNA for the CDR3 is TGCGCCAGCAGCTTTACAGCTGGGGCCAACGTCCTGACTTTC. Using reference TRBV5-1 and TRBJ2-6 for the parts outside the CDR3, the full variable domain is KAGVTQTPRYLIKTRGQQVTLSCSPISGHRSVSWYQQTPGQGLQFLFEYFSETQRNKGNFPGRFSGRQFSNSRSEMNVSTLELGDSALYLCASSFTAGANVLTFGAGSRLTVL.

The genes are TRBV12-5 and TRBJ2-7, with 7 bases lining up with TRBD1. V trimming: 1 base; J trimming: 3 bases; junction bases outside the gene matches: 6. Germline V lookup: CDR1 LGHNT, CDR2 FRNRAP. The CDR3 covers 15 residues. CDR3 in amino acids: CASGLDRQGLYEQYF. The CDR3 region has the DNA TGTGCTAGTGGTTTGGACAGACAGGGTCTCTACGAGCAGTACTTC.

The CDR3 nucleotides are TGTGCCAGTAGTATTGGTGCAGGACCCTACGAGCAGTACTTC. Translating gives CASSIGAGPYEQYF. The chain is built from TRBV19 and TRBJ2-7; D not certain. Germline assignment: CDR1 LNHDA and CDR2 SQIVND (reference sequence). Deletions cut 3 bases from V and 2 bases from J, with 11 bases between. CDR3 size: 14 residues. Looking up the rest from reference TRBV19 and TRBJ2-7 gives the full variable domain: DGGITQSPKYLFRKEGQNVTLSCEQNLNHDAMYWYRQDPGQGLRLIYYSQIVNDFQKGDIAEGYSVSREKKESFPLTVTSAQKNPTAFYLCASSIGAGPYEQYFGPGTRLTVT.

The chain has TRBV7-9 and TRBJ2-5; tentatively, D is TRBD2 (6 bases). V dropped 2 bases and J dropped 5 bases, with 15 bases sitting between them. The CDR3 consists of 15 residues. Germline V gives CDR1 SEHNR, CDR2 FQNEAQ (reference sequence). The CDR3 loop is CASSLTGTGTETQYF. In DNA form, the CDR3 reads TGTGCCAGCAGCTTAACCGGGACTGGGACGGAGACCCAGTACTTC.

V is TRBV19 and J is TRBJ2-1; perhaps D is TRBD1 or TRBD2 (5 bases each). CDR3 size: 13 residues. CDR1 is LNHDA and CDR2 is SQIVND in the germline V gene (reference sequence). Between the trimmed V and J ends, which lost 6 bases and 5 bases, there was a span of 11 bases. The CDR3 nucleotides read TGTGCCAGTAGCATCCAGGGACACAATGAGCAGTTCTTC. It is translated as CASSIQGHNEQFF.

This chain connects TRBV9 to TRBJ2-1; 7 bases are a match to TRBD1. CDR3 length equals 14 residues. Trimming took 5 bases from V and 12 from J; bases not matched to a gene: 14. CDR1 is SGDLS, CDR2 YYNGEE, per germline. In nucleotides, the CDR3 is TGTGCCAGCAGTGGGACAGTTAAGGGCCTAGGGCAGTTCTTC. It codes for CASSGTVKGLGQFF.

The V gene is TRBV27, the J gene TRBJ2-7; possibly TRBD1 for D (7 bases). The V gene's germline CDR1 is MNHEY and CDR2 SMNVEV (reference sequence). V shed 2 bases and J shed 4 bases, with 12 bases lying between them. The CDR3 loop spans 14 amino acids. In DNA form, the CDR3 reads TGTGCCAGCAGTTTACGGAGGGGGCCGTACGAGCAGTACTTC. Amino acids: CASSLRRGPYEQYF.